The next 24 T cell receptor beta chains were all read from a single sample in a study of blood T cell repertoires in COVID-19. Libraries were prepared by immunoSEQ multiplex PCR; TCRdb keeps only in-frame clonotypes and omits some of them. The sample holds 200,000 to 250,000 clones, around 90% seen once. The sequenced sample consisted of PBMCs or T cells enriched from blood (not recorded which). These TCRs come from a man aged 30 to 45 who had recovered from COVID-19.

The chain recombines TRBV28 with TRBJ2-7; weak D call: TRBD1 (6 bases). Per the germline V gene, CDR1 is MDHEN and CDR2 is SYDVKM. Trimming cost V 5 bases and J 4 bases, with 15 bases left between them. This CDR3 is built from 14 residues. The CDR3 loop reads CASSVDRSPYEQYF. In DNA, the CDR3 is TGTGCCAGCAGTGTCGACAGGTCCCCGTACGAGCAGTACTTC.

The chain uses TRBV5-4 and TRBJ1-2; 7 bases agree with TRBD1. Unmatched junction bases numbered 14, after V lost 2 bases and J lost 7 bases. The CDR3 sequence is 16 residues long. Germline V CDR1 and CDR2: SGHNT, YYREEE (reference sequence). CDR3 sequence reads: CASSFLPEGQPFGYTF. CDR3 coding DNA: TGTGCCAGCAGCTTTTTACCGGAGGGACAGCCATTTGGCTACACCTTC.

CDR3 protein: CASSDSGSLEETQYF. CDR3 nucleotide sequence: TGTGCCAGTAGTGATAGCGGGAGTCTGGAAGAGACCCAGTACTTC. The V and J genes are TRBV19 and TRBJ2-5; 9 bases map to TRBD2. CDR1 is LNHDA and CDR2 is SQIVND in the germline V gene (reference sequence). Trimming at V came to 5 bases and at J to 3 bases, leaving 7 bases not matched to a gene. The CDR3 length is 15 residues.

The chain couples TRBV10-3 to TRBJ1-1, with a tentative D call TRBD1 (5 bases). This CDR3 spans 16 amino acids. Trimming shortened V by 0 bases and J by 1 base, and 12 bases separated the two germline ends. Looked up from germline, CDR1 is ENHRY and CDR2 is SYGVKD. CDR3 region: CAISESGGWANTEAFF. Written as DNA, the CDR3 is TGTGCCATCAGTGAGTCGGGGGGGTGGGCGAACACTGAAGCTTTCTTT.

This chain connects TRBV9 to TRBJ2-5, with 7 bases matching TRBD2. CDR1 is SGDLS and CDR2 is YYNGEE in the germline V gene. V was clipped by 7 bases and J by 5 bases; unmatched bases: 8. The CDR3 totals 13 residues. The CDR3 bases are TGTGCCAGCGGGGGGGGAACCCGGGAGACCCAGTACTTC. Encoded protein: CASGGGTRETQYF. Full variable domain (outside the CDR3, taken from reference TRBV9 and TRBJ2-5): DSGVTQTPKHLITATGQRVTLRCSPRSGDLSVYWYQQSLDQGLQFLIQYYNGEERAKGNILERFSAQQFPDLHSELNLSSLELGDSALYFCASGGGTRETQYFGPGTRLLVL.

Worth noting for this clone: The junction departs from germline at one end; a sequencing error may be responsible. V gene TRBV7-9 combines with J gene TRBJ2-1, with TRBD2 identical over 10 bases. The CDR3 is made up of 14 amino acids. Germline lookup yields CDR1 SEHNR and CDR2 FQNEAQ (reference sequence). The CDR3, as DNA: TGTGCCAGCAGCATAGCGGGGGGAGGCGATGAGCAGTTCTTC. Protein product: CASSIAGGGDEQFF.

CDR3 region: CASSVQGQETQYF. The CDR3 DNA reads as TGTGCCAGCAGTGTACAGGGGCAAGAGACCCAGTACTTC. This rearrangement joins TRBV6-1 to TRBJ2-5; 7 nucleotides agree with TRBD1. Unmatched junction bases numbered 1, after V lost 4 bases and J lost 2 bases. The germline V gene encodes CDR1 MNHNS and CDR2 SASEGT. The CDR3 is 13 amino acids.

The chain uses TRBV6-6 and TRBJ1-5, with D uncertain. CDR1 is MNHNY, CDR2 SVGAGI, per germline (reference sequence). This CDR3 region has 13 residues. V lost 5 bases and J lost 4, with 9 bases in between. CDR3 region: CASSAGRNQPQHF. CDR3 nucleotides: TGTGCCAGCAGTGCGGGCCGGAATCAGCCCCAGCATTTT.

V usage is TRBV28 and J usage is TRBJ2-7, with D possibly TRBD2 on 5 matching bases. Trimming left V 2 bases short and J 6 bases short, with 14 bases between. In germline, CDR1 is MDHEN, CDR2 SYDVKM. CDR3 length: 14 amino acids. The CDR3 is CASSLAGVLSEQYF. Here the CDR3 DNA reads TGTGCCAGCAGTTTAGCCGGGGTCCTTTCCGAGCAGTACTTC.

The V call is TRBV10-1, the J call TRBJ2-1; no definite D call. Trimming removed 0 bases at V and 8 bases at J, with 8 bases between. Looked up from germline, CDR1 is WNHNN and CDR2 is SYGVQD (reference sequence). The CDR3 is 13 residues long. As DNA, the CDR3 is TGCGCCAGCAGTGAGTCGCGGTTGCATGAGCAGTTCTTC. It encodes CASSESRLHEQFF.

The chain has TRBV28 and TRBJ1-2; D ambiguous. The germline gives CDR1 MDHEN, CDR2 SYDVKM. The CDR3 runs 16 residues. CDR3 sequence: CAGSAGSISSPGDYTF. The CDR3 DNA follows: TGTGCGGGGTCGGCAGGTTCCATCTCTAGCCCAGGAGACTACACCTTC.

The chain combines TRBV6-5 with TRBJ2-7; perhaps TRBD2 as D (6 bases). Germline V lookup: CDR1 MNHEY, CDR2 SVGAGI. The V and J ends lost 4 bases and 3 bases respectively, with 13 bases between them. This CDR3 region has 14 residues. The CDR3 DNA follows: TGTGCCAGCAGTTCCTCCGGGAGCAACTACGAGCAGTACTTC. Its translation is CASSSSGSNYEQYF.

This clone has a single count. The chain recombines TRBV15 with TRBJ1-4, with TRBD1 matching 8 bases. This CDR3 is 17 amino acids long. Germline loops: CDR1 LNHNV, CDR2 YYDKDF (reference sequence). J lost 0 bases, V lost 4 bases, and 7 bases had no gene match. The CDR3 DNA sequence: TGTGCCACCAGCACAAGACAGGGGCCGACAACTAATGAAAAACTGTTTTTT. Residues: CATSTRQGPTTNEKLFF.

This clone was seen once. The V call is TRBV10-3, the J call TRBJ1-4, with unresolved D. Germline loops: CDR1 ENHRY, CDR2 SYGVKD. Trimming left V 0 bases short and J 3 bases short, with 17 bases between. CDR3 length equals 18 residues. The CDR3 DNA reads TGTGCCATCAGTGAGTCCTCGACCGGGCGGGGTGCTAATGAAAAACTGTTTTTT. This gives the protein CAISESSTGRGANEKLFF.

In nucleotides, the CDR3 is TGTGCCAGCAGTGTCTTATCAGGGGCGTACCAAGAGACCCAGTACTTC. Translating it yields CASSVLSGAYQETQYF. V usage is TRBV27 and J usage is TRBJ2-5; weak D call: TRBD1 (6 bases). In germline, CDR1 is MNHEY, CDR2 SMNVEV (reference sequence). The CDR3 extends over 16 amino acids. The V end lost 5 bases, the J end lost 0 bases, and 16 bases lay between the germline ends.

As for this clone: This same CDR3 is encoded by further DNA sequences in the sample. This rearrangement joins TRBV5-1 to TRBJ2-7; TRBD2 aligns across 7 bases. CDR1 and CDR2 from the germline V gene are SGHRS and YFSETQ. V dropped 0 bases and J dropped 0; count of bases not matched to a gene: 0. CDR3 size: 14 residues. Here the CDR3 DNA reads TGCGCCAGCAGCTTGGGCGGGAGCTCCTACGAGCAGTACTTC. This sequence encodes CASSLGGSSYEQYF.

This clone showed up just a few times. The V and J genes are TRBV9 and TRBJ1-6, with 7 bases matching TRBD1. The trim removed 3 bases at V and 7 bases at J, leaving 7 bases unmatched. The V gene's germline CDR1 is SGDLS and CDR2 YYNGEE. The CDR3 has 15 residues. The CDR3 protein is CASSADRALNSPLHF. DNA of the CDR3: TGTGCCAGCAGCGCAGACAGGGCACTGAATTCACCCCTCCACTTT. Based on the CDR3 plus reference TRBV9 and TRBJ1-6, the full variable domain is DSGVTQTPKHLITATGQRVTLRCSPRSGDLSVYWYQQSLDQGLQFLIQYYNGEERAKGNILERFSAQQFPDLHSELNLSSLELGDSALYFCASSADRALNSPLHFGNGTRLTVT.

The chain joins TRBV18 to TRBJ2-2, with TRBD1 matching over 7 bases. CDR3 length equals 16 residues. The germline gives CDR1 KGHSH, CDR2 LQKENI. V trimming: 3 bases; J trimming: 3 bases; junction bases outside the gene matches: 7. In nucleotides, the CDR3 is TGTGCCAGCTCACCCTTGACAGGGTTGGACACCGGGGAGCTGTTTTTT. It codes for CASSPLTGLDTGELFF.

The chain uses TRBV30 and TRBJ1-3, with no clear D. CDR3 length: 14 amino acids. Germline assignment: CDR1 GTSNPN and CDR2 SVGIG (reference sequence). Trimming pared 5 bases from V and 1 base from J, leaving 12 bases between. As DNA, the CDR3 is TGTGCCTGGCATCGGGAACCATCTGGAAACACCATATATTTT. Amino acids: CAWHREPSGNTIYF.

This chain joins TRBV24-1 and TRBJ2-5; D uncertain. Trimming shortened V by 1 base and J by 4 bases, and 9 bases separated the two germline ends. Germline CDR1 and CDR2: KGHDR and SFDVKD. This CDR3 has 14 amino acids. This CDR3 reads CATSDFTLGETQYF. The CDR3 bases are TGTGCCACCAGTGATTTTACCCTCGGAGAGACCCAGTACTTC.

V and J are TRBV9 and TRBJ2-1; 8 nucleotides line up with TRBD2. CDR3 length: 15 amino acids. In germline, CDR1 is SGDLS, CDR2 YYNGEE. The V gene end was trimmed by 3 bases and the J gene end by 7 bases; junction bases not matched to a gene: 9. CDR3 in DNA: TGTGCCAGCAGCGGAACGGGGGGGCCGGGAAATGAGCAGTTCTTC. Translation: CASSGTGGPGNEQFF.

The rearrangement joins TRBV13 to TRBJ1-1; possible D gene TRBD1, 6 bases. The V gene lost 4 bases and the J gene lost 1 base, with 13 bases spanning the gap. This CDR3 spans 15 amino acids. The germline V gene encodes CDR1 PRHDT and CDR2 FYEKMQ (reference sequence). The CDR3 DNA reads as TGTGCCAGCAGCTCCCAATTGACAGGGAACACTGAAGCTTTCTTT. It codes for CASSSQLTGNTEAFF.

In this sample, this clone turned up a few times. The chain joins TRBV6-5 to TRBJ1-2; D might be TRBD1 (5 bases). Trimming pared 7 bases from V and 4 bases from J, leaving 19 bases between. Per the germline V gene, CDR1 is MNHEY and CDR2 is SVGAGI. CDR3 length: 15 amino acids. CDR3 coding DNA: TGTGCCAGCATAGGGGAGGGGACCAGAGGCTATGGCTACACCTTC. The encoded protein is CASIGEGTRGYGYTF.

The gene calls are TRBV28 and TRBJ1-1; D unclear. The CDR3 totals 12 residues. From germline, CDR1 is MDHEN and CDR2 SYDVKM. Trimming removed 2 bases from V and 10 bases from J, with 11 bases in between. CDR3 loop: CASSLIPLGAFF. DNA for the CDR3: TGTGCCAGCAGTTTAATCCCCCTAGGAGCTTTCTTT.